The 5 T cell receptor beta chains below all came from one sample that was sequenced in a study of T cell repertoires in cytomegalovirus infection. TCRdb analysed the reads with MiXCR anew, one entry per CDR3 protein. The table lists 450,000 to 600,000 distinct CDR3 sequences, over 9% of them singletons. The sequenced sample was PBMCs. Receptors originate from a human donor in good health (CMV status not recorded). Some clones in this sample may be carry-over from other donors' samples.

In its sample, this clonotype was seen many times. The chain couples TRBV7-8 to TRBJ2-1, with D perhaps matching TRBD1 or TRBD2 (5 bases each). This CDR3 is built from 15 residues. Trimming pared 4 bases from V and 3 bases from J, leaving 13 bases between. Looked up from germline, CDR1 is SGHVS and CDR2 is FQNEAQ. The CDR3 sequence is CASSSGRGDYNEQFF. DNA of the CDR3: TGTGCCAGCAGCTCGGGACGGGGAGACTACAATGAGCAGTTCTTC.

This clonotype was seen a few times. The chain combines TRBV25-1 with TRBJ2-1, with 11 positions matching TRBD2. This CDR3 comprises 15 residues. Germline CDR1 is MGHDK and CDR2 is SYGVNS. Trimming took 6 bases from V and 6 from J; bases not matched to a gene: 7. The CDR3 loop is CASRSRLAGSNEQFF. The CDR3 DNA sequence: TGTGCCAGCAGATCAAGACTAGCGGGAAGCAATGAGCAGTTCTTC. The full variable domain, in which reference TRBV25-1 and TRBJ2-1 provide the parts outside the CDR3, is EADIYQTPRYLVIGTGKKITLECSQTMGHDKMYWYQQDPGMELHLIHYSYGVNSTEKGDLSSESTVSRIRTEHFPLTLESARPSHTSQYLCASRSRLAGSNEQFFGPGTRLTVL.

This clonotype occurred a few times. The chain links TRBV10-2 to TRBJ1-5, with D possibly being TRBD1 (5 bases). The CDR3 sequence is 15 residues long. The V gene's germline CDR1 is WSHSY and CDR2 SAAADI. Trimming took 0 bases from V and 4 from J, leaving 10 bases between them. The CDR3 DNA follows: TGCGCCAGCAGTGAGTCGGGGTGGGGGAATCAGCCCCAGCATTTT. Translated: CASSESGWGNQPQHF.

This clonotype was observed many times. The V call is TRBV10-3, the J call TRBJ2-3, with 7 bases that match TRBD1. CDR3 length: 15 amino acids. Trimming cost V 6 bases and J 4 bases; bases outside gene matches: 10. Germline CDR1 reads ENHRY; CDR2 reads SYGVKD. The CDR3 loop is CAIRRDSIASDTQYF. The CDR3, as DNA: TGTGCCATCAGGAGGGACAGTATAGCCTCAGATACGCAGTATTTT.

This clonotype has a count of ten or more. The chain carries TRBV9 and TRBJ1-2; TRBD1 aligns across 8 bases. J was trimmed by 5 bases and V by 3 bases; bases with no gene match: 6. This CDR3 comprises 14 residues. Germline V gene sequence: CDR1 SGDLS, CDR2 YYNGEE. The CDR3 is CASSARQGRYGYTF. The CDR3 nucleotides are TGTGCCAGCAGCGCTAGACAGGGGAGGTATGGCTACACCTTC.